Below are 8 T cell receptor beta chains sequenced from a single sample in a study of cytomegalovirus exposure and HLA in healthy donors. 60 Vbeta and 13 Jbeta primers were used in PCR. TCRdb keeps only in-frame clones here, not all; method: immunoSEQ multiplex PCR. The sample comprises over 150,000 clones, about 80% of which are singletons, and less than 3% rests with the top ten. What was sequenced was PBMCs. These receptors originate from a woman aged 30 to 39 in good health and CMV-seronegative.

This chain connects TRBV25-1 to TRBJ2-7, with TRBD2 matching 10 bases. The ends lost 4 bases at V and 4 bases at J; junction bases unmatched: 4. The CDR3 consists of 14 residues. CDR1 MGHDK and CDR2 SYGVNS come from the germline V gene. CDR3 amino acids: CASSVTSGDYEQYF. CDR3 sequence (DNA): TGTGCCAGCAGTGTTACTAGCGGGGATTACGAGCAGTACTTC.

This chain's CDR3 is CASSSSTGGVTEAFF. In DNA, the CDR3 is TGTGCCAGCAGTTCGTCGACGGGAGGTGTCACTGAAGCTTTCTTT. This rearrangement joins TRBV7-8 to TRBJ1-1; D is ambiguous. The CDR3 has 15 residues. CDR1 is SGHVS and CDR2 is FQNEAQ in the germline V gene. V lost 6 bases and J 4 bases, leaving 18 bases between the germline ends.

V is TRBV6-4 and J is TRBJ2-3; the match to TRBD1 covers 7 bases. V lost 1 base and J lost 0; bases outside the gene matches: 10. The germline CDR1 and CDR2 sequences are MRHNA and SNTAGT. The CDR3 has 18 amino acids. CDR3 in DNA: TGTGCCAGCAGTGACTTAATAATTCGGGACAGCAGCACAGATACGCAGTATTTT. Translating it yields CASSDLIIRDSSTDTQYF.

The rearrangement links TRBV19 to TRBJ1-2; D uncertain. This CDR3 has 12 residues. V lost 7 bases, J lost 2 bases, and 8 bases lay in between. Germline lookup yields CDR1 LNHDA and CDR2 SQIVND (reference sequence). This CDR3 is CASNRHNYGYTF. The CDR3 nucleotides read TGTGCCAGTAACAGACACAACTATGGCTACACCTTC.

The CDR3 sequence is CASSSGLVSYGELFF. Written as DNA, the CDR3 is TGTGCCAGCAGCTCAGGACTAGTTTCTTACGGGGAGCTGTTTTTT. J is TRBJ2-2 and V is TRBV7-8; 7 nucleotides match TRBD2. CDR3 size: 15 residues. V dropped 4 bases and J dropped 7; count of bases not matched to a gene: 9. The germline gives CDR1 SGHVS, CDR2 FQNEAQ.

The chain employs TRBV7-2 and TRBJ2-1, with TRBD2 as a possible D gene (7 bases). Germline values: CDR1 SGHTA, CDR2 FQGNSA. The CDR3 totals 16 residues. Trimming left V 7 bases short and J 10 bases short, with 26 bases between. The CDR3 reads CASNRILGGARYEQFF. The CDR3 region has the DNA TGTGCCAGCAACAGAATCCTGGGGGGGGCCCGGTACGAGCAGTTCTTC.

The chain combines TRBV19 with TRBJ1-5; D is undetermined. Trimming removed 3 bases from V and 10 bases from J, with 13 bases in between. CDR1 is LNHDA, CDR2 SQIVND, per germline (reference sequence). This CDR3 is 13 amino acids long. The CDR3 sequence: CASSIVRPQPQHF. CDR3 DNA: TGTGCCAGTAGTATTGTGAGGCCGCAACCCCAGCATTTT. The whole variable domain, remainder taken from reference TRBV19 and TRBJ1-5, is DGGITQSPKYLFRKEGQNVTLSCEQNLNHDAMYWYRQDPGQGLRLIYYSQIVNDFQKGDIAEGYSVSREKKESFPLTVTSAQKNPTAFYLCASSIVRPQPQHFGDGTRLSIL.

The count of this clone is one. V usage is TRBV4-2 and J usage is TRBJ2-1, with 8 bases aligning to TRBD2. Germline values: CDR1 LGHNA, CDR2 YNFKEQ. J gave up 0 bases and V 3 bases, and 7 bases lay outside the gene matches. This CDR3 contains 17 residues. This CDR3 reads CASSHSGGADSYNEQFF. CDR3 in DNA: TGTGCCAGCAGCCACTCCGGGGGGGCCGACTCCTACAATGAGCAGTTCTTC.